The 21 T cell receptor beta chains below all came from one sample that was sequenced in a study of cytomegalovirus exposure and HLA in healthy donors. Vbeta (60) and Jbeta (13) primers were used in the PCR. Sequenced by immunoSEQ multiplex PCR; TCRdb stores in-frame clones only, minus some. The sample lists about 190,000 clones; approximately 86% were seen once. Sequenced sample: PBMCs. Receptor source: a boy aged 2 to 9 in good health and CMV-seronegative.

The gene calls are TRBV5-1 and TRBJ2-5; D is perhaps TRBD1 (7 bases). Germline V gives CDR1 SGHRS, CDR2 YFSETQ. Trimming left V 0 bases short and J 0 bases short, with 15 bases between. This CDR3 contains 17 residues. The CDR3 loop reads CASSLAGGTVYQETQYF. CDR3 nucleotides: TGCGCCAGCAGCTTGGCCGGCGGGACAGTGTACCAAGAGACCCAGTACTTC.

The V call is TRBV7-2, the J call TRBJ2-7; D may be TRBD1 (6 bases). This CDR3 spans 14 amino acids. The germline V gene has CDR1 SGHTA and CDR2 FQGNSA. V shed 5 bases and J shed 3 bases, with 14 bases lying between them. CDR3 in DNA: TGTGCCAGCAGCGAGTTGGGACAAGTCTACGAGCAGTACTTC. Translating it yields CASSELGQVYEQYF.

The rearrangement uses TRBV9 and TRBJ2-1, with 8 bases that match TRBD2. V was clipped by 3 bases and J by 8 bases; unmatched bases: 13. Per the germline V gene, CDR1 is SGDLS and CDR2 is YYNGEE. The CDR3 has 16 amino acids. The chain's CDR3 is CASSESLAGGGYEQFF. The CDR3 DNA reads TGTGCCAGCAGCGAGAGTCTAGCGGGTGGTGGGTATGAGCAGTTCTTC.

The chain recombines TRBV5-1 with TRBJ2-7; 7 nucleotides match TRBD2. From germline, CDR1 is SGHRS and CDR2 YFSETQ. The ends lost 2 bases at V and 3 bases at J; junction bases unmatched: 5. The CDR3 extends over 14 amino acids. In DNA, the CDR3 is TGCGCCAGCAGCTTCGGGGGGACCGGCTACGAGCAGTACTTC. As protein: CASSFGGTGYEQYF.

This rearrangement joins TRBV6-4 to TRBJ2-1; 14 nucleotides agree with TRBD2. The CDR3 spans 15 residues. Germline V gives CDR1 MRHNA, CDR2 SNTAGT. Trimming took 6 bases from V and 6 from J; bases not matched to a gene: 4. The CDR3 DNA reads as TGTGCCAGCAGCGGACTAGCGGGGGGACTCAATGAGCAGTTCTTC. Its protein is CASSGLAGGLNEQFF.

The CDR3: CASSLSGRAAYEQYF. The CDR3 DNA is TGTGCCAGCAGCTTAAGCGGGAGGGCCGCATACGAGCAGTACTTC. The chain joins TRBV13 to TRBJ2-7; TRBD2 matches 10 bases. CDR1 PRHDT and CDR2 FYEKMQ come from the germline V gene (reference sequence). The CDR3 has 15 amino acids. The V and J ends lost 2 bases and 4 bases, in that order; junction bases with no gene match: 5.

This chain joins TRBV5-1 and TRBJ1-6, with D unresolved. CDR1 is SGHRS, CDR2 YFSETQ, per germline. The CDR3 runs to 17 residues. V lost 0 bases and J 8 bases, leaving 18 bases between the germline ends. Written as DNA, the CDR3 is TGCGCCAGCAGCTTGGACCGTCTTGACAACTCGGATTCACCCCTCCACTTT. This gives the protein CASSLDRLDNSDSPLHF. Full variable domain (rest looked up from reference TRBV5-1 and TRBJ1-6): KAGVTQTPRYLIKTRGQQVTLSCSPISGHRSVSWYQQTPGQGLQFLFEYFSETQRNKGNFPGRFSGRQFSNSRSEMNVSTLELGDSALYLCASSLDRLDNSDSPLHFGNGTRLTVT.

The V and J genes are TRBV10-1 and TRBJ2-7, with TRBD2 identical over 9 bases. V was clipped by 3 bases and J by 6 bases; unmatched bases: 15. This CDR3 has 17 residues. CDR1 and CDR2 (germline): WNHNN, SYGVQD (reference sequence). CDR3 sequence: CASSEGALAGVLLEQYF. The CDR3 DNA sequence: TGCGCCAGCAGTGAAGGGGCTTTAGCGGGGGTCCTTCTCGAGCAGTACTTC.

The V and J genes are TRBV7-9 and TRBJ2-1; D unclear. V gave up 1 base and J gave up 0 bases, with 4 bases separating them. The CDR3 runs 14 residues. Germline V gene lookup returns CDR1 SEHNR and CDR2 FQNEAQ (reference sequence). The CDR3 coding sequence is TGTGCCAGCAGCTTAGTAGACTCCTACAATGAGCAGTTCTTC. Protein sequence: CASSLVDSYNEQFF.

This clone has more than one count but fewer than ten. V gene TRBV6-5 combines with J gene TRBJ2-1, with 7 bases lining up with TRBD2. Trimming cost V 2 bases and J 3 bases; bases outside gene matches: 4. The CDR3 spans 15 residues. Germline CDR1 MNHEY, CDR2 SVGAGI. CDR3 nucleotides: TGTGCCAGCAGTTACCTGGCGGGGGACTACAATGAGCAGTTCTTC. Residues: CASSYLAGDYNEQFF.

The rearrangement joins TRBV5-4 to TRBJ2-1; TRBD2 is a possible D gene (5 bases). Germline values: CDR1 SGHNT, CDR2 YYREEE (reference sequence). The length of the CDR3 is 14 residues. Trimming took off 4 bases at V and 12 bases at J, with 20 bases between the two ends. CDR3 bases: TGTGCCAGCAGCGCGGCGGGTCCGGGCCTCGGGCAGTTCTTC. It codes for CASSAAGPGLGQFF.

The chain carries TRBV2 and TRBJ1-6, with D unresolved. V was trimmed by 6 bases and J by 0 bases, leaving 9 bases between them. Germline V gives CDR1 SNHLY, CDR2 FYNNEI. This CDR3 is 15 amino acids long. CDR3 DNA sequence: TGTGCCAGCAGAGTACAGAGCTCCTATAATTCACCCCTCCACTTT. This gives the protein CASRVQSSYNSPLHF.

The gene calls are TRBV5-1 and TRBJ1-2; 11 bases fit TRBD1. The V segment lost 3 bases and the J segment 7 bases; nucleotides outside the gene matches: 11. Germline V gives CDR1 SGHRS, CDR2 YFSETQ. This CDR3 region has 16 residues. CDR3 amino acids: CASSSPGQGEVGGYTF. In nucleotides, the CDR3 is TGCGCCAGCAGCTCTCCGGGACAGGGGGAGGTTGGTGGCTACACCTTC.

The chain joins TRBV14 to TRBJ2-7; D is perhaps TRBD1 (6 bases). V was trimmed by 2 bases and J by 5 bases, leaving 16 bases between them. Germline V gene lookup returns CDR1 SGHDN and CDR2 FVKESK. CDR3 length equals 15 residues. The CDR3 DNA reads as TGTGCCAGCAGCCAAATTCTAGACAGGCGTAACGAGCAGTACTTC. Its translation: CASSQILDRRNEQYF.

This CDR3 reads CASSLEAQGWGANYGYTF. The CDR3 DNA is TGCGCCAGCAGCTTGGAGGCCCAGGGATGGGGGGCTAACTATGGCTACACCTTC. The chain combines TRBV5-1 with TRBJ1-2; TRBD1 might be the D (5 bases). CDR1 is SGHRS, CDR2 YFSETQ, per germline. Deletions cut 0 bases from V and 0 bases from J, with 18 bases between. This CDR3 comprises 18 residues.

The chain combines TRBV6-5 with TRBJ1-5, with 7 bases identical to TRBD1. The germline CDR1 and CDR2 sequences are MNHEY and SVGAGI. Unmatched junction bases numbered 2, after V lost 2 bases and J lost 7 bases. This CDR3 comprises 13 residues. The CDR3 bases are TGTGCCAGCAGTTACAGGGGGCAACAGCCCCAGCATTTT. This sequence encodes CASSYRGQQPQHF.

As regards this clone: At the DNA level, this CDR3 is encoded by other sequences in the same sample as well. CDR3 in amino acids: CASSSGQLNEKLFF. In DNA form, the CDR3 reads TGCGCCAGCAGCTCAGGACAGCTTAATGAAAAACTGTTTTTT. V usage is TRBV5-1 and J usage is TRBJ1-4; D is perhaps TRBD1 (6 bases). Trimming removed 3 bases at V and 4 bases at J, with 10 bases between. The CDR3 extends over 14 amino acids. CDR1 is SGHRS and CDR2 is YFSETQ in the germline V gene.

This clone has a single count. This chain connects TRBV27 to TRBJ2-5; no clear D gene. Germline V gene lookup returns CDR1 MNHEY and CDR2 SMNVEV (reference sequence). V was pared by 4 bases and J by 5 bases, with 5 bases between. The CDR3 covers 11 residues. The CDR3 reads CASSWRETQYF. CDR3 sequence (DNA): TGTGCCAGCAGTTGGCGGGAGACCCAGTACTTC.

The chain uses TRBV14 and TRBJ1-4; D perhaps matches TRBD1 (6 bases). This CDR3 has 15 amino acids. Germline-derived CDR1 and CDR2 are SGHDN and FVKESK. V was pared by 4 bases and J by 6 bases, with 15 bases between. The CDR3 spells CASSPRLGADEKLFF. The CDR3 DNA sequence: TGTGCCAGCAGCCCAAGGTTGGGGGCGGATGAAAAACTGTTTTTT.

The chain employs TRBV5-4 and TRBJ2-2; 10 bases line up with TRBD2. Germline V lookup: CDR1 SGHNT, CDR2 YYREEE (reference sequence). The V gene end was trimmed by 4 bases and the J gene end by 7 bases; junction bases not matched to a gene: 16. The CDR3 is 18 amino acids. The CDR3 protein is CASSPGPSGLALIGELFF. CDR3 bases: TGTGCCAGCAGCCCGGGCCCCTCGGGACTAGCGTTGATCGGGGAGCTGTTTTTT.

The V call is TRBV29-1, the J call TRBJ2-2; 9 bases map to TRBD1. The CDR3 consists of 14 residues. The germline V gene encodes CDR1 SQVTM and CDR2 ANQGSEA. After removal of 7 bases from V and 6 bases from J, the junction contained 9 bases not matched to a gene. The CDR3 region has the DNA TGCAGCGGTGGGGGGACAGGGCTGTCCGGGGAGCTGTTTTTT. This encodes CSGGGTGLSGELFF.